The rows below give T cell receptor beta chains drawn from one sample of a study of blood T cell repertoires in COVID-19. The repertoire was sequenced with immunoSEQ multiplex PCR; TCRdb's copy has only in-frame clones and lacks some. The sample records nearly 200,000 clones, around four fifths being singletons. The specimen sequenced was peripheral blood. The receptors originated from a man aged 60-69 years with COVID-19, enrolled during active disease. CDR3s include the opening cysteine and the closing phenylalanine or tryptophan.

TRBJ1-1 TRBV6-1 CASSEKGTGFTEAFF
TRBJ2-1 TRBV11-3 CASSLDQGSMQFF
TRBJ1-2 TRBV6-5 CASRPGQTNYGYTF
TRBJ2-7 TRBV19 CASSKYLTGTYEQYF
TRBJ1-5 TRBV3-1/TRBV3-2 CASSYRDSNQPQHF
TRBJ2-1 TRBV4-1 CASSISGNSYNEQFF
TRBJ2-1 TRBV25-1 CASSSSTRSYNEQFF
TRBJ2-7 TRBV5-1 CASSLETSGSYEQYF
TRBJ1-1 TRBV29-1 CSVEALMNTEAFF
TRBJ2-3 TRBV7-6 CASSSEQGARADTQYF
TRBJ1-5 TRBV6-2/TRBV6-3 CASSPHSQGTSYQPQHF
TRBJ1-2 TRBV5-1 CASSSSGQGASNYGYTF
TRBJ1-1 TRBV28 CASSAVRAEVAFF
TRBJ2-7 TRBV28 CASSRDISYEQYF
TRBJ2-7 TRBV5-6 CASSPGTRGAYEQYF
TRBJ2-1 TRBV5-1 CASSRLAGETSSSYNEQFF
TRBJ1-6 TRBV7-2 CASSQTGVNSPLHF
TRBJ1-2 TRBV2 CASSEAAGDYGYTF
TRBJ2-1 TRBV6-1 CASSEQGPSYNEQFF
TRBJ2-7 TRBV15 CATSRILPGDRAYAEQYF
TRBJ1-6 TRBV6-5 CASSYGQNNSPLHF
TRBJ1-4 TRBV6-5 CASSYEGWGKLFF
TRBJ1-2 TRBV28 CASSLGAGDYGYTF